This is a list of T cell receptor beta chains from one sample in a study of CD8 T cells in Susac syndrome. TCRdb independently ran MiXCR on the immunoSEQ multiplex PCR reads; one entry per CDR3 protein. In the table there are about 440,000 distinct CDR3 sequences, approximately 85% of which are singletons. Sequenced material: CD8+ T cells from PBMCs. The receptors derive from a human donor with multiple sclerosis. Both conserved end residues are trimmed from each CDR3. Rows may omit the clone size; those that give it use once, few, many or a size class.

clone_size v_call cdr3_aa
- TRBV28 ASSPRDRDSLIPSYNEQF
- TRBV5-4 ASSGLAGEDKNIQY
- TRBV30 AWSRGEDTGELF
- TRBV9 ASSDALGGREYGYT
- TRBV29-1 SVEDPVYEQY
once TRBV30 AWSTVSSTDTQY
- TRBV10-3 AISESQGLAKNIQY
- TRBV19 ASSQTGTNSNQPQH
- TRBV19 ASREGQLAKNIQY
- TRBV10-3 AISGLPGPRFYEQY
- TRBV12-3/TRBV12-4 ASSSPSGGTEAF
- TRBV6-5 ASSYSRDANQPQH
- TRBV14 ASSQDGWGISEQY
- TRBV5-1 ASSLAPVGLSNQPQH
- TRBV21-1 ASRILPRPEPQETQY